This passage covers 32 T cell receptor beta chains from one sample sequenced in a study of T cells in Graves' hyperthyroidism and ophthalmopathy. What was amplified from RNA transcripts were TCR beta CDR3 regions. The TCR CDR3 was amplified in a first-round RT-PCR using the HTBI primer set. MiXCR, run by TCRdb on the multiplex PCR reads, gives a single entry per CDR3 protein. The top ten clones hold roughly 7.7% of a sample with 450,000 to 650,000 distinct CDR3 sequences, approximately 15% of them seen once. The sequenced sample consisted of blood. The receptors here all came from a woman between 18 and 29 years old with Graves' ophthalmopathy.

This clonotype turned up a few times. The gene calls are TRBV6-2 or TRBV6-3 and TRBJ2-3, with 16 nucleotides matching TRBD2. This CDR3 has 17 amino acids. Germline-derived CDR1 and CDR2 are MNHEY and SVGEGT. V was clipped by 8 bases and J by 7 bases; unmatched bases: 12. CDR3 sequence (DNA): TGTGCCAGCTCCCCCCCGGGACTAGCGGGAGGGCCAAATACGCAGTATTTT. Its protein is CASSPPGLAGGPNTQYF.

This clonotype was counted a few times. The CDR3 nucleotides read TGTGCCAGTAGTATAGAGTCTTTGGGGGGCCGCTCCTACAATGAGCAGTTCTTC. This translates into CASSIESLGGRSYNEQFF. V and J are TRBV19 and TRBJ2-1; D tentatively reads TRBD1 or TRBD2 (6 bases each). Trimming shortened V by 0 bases and J by 0 bases, and 15 bases separated the two germline ends. Germline V gene data show CDR1 as LNHDA and CDR2 as SQIVND (reference sequence). The CDR3 runs 18 residues.

A few counts support this clonotype. V usage is TRBV20-1 and J usage is TRBJ2-2, with D possibly being TRBD1 (5 bases). Germline V gene lookup returns CDR1 DFQATT and CDR2 SNEGSKA (reference sequence). V lost 0 bases and J lost 3, with 11 bases in between. The CDR3 is made up of 15 amino acids. This CDR3 is CSARERRVDTGELFF. As DNA, the CDR3 is TGCAGTGCTAGAGAACGCAGGGTGGACACCGGGGAGCTGTTTTTT.

The genes are TRBV5-4 and TRBJ2-1; D remains ambiguous. The CDR3 is 14 residues long. Germline-derived CDR1 and CDR2 are SGHNT and YYREEE (reference sequence). The V end was cut by 0 bases, the J end by 9 bases, with 13 bases between. The CDR3 loop is CASSLAIGSSEQFF. For the CDR3, the DNA is TGTGCCAGCAGCTTGGCCATAGGGTCCAGTGAGCAGTTCTTC.

This clonotype was observed at least ten times. The chain uses TRBV7-9 and TRBJ2-7; D is unresolved. Trimming removed 2 bases at V and 2 bases at J, with 10 bases between. CDR1 is SEHNR and CDR2 is FQNEAQ in the germline V gene (reference sequence). The CDR3 runs 14 residues. DNA of the CDR3: TGTGCCAGCAGCTTACCAGGCCATCCCTACGAGCAGTACTTC. It yields the protein CASSLPGHPYEQYF.

This clonotype was recorded a few times. The rearrangement uses TRBV11-3 and TRBJ1-1; D is perhaps TRBD1 (6 bases). CDR3 size: 12 residues. V gave up 6 bases and J gave up 8 bases, with 13 bases separating them. Germline V gene data show CDR1 as SGHNT and CDR2 as YENEEA. The CDR3 coding sequence is TGTGCCAGCAGTTCAAGGACAGAAGAAGCTTTCTTT. Protein: CASSSRTEEAFF.

V gene TRBV6-1 combines with J gene TRBJ2-6; 10 bases map to TRBD1. V was clipped by 7 bases and J by 0 bases; unmatched bases: 3. The CDR3 length is 16 residues. The germline V gene encodes CDR1 MNHNS and CDR2 SASEGT. CDR3 in amino acids: CASTGTGDSGANVLTF. CDR3 nucleotides: TGTGCCAGCACGGGGACAGGGGACTCTGGGGCCAACGTCCTGACTTTC.

In its sample, this clonotype was seen a few times. The rearrangement uses TRBV6-2 or TRBV6-3 and TRBJ1-2; D possibly corresponds to TRBD1 (6 bases). Germline values: CDR1 MNHEY, CDR2 SVGEGT. The CDR3 consists of 13 residues. The ends were cut back, 6 bases at V and 4 bases at J, with 12 bases in the middle. CDR3 in amino acids: CASSETGTYGYTF. In nucleotides, the CDR3 is TGTGCCAGCAGCGAGACAGGAACCTATGGCTACACCTTC.

There are many counts of this clonotype. This chain uses TRBV5-5 with TRBJ2-5, with D maybe TRBD1 (5 bases). The length of the CDR3 is 13 residues. The germline V gene encodes CDR1 SGHKS and CDR2 YYEKEE (reference sequence). The V gene lost 2 bases and the J gene lost 4 bases, with 9 bases spanning the gap. CDR3 residues: CASSFQGGETQYF. CDR3 bases: TGTGCCAGCAGCTTCCAGGGCGGAGAGACCCAGTACTTC.

This clonotype was observed many times. The rearrangement links TRBV27 to TRBJ1-2; D not resolved. Trimming took 6 bases from V and 8 from J, leaving 19 bases between them. Germline V gene sequence: CDR1 MNHEY, CDR2 SMNVEV (reference sequence). The CDR3 loop spans 14 amino acids. The CDR3 coding sequence is TGTGCCAGCAGCCGAGGGAGGGCACTCTGGGGCTACACCTTC. This translates into CASSRGRALWGYTF.

This clonotype was picked up many times. The J gene is TRBJ1-1, the V gene TRBV5-5; 7 bases map to TRBD1. V trimming: 0 bases; J trimming: 3 bases; junction bases outside the gene matches: 2. The germline gives CDR1 SGHKS, CDR2 YYEKEE (reference sequence). This CDR3 spans 14 amino acids. In nucleotides, the CDR3 is TGTGCCAGCAGCTTGGAGGGGGCATACACTGAAGCTTTCTTT. Its translation: CASSLEGAYTEAFF.

Concerning this clonotype: A read error may be the cause here, since a much bigger clone is one base away. The V and J genes are TRBV2 and TRBJ1-2; D not resolved. This CDR3 has 14 residues. In germline, CDR1 is SNHLY, CDR2 FYNNEI. The CDR3 DNA follows: TGTGCCAGCAGGGACGGAACAGCTAACTATGACTACACCTTC. As protein: CASRDGTANYDYTF. Filled out from reference TRBV2 and TRBJ1-2, the complete variable domain reads EPEVTQTPSHQVTQMGQEVILRCVPISNHLYFYWYRQILGQKVEFLVSFYNNEISEKSEIFDDQFSVERPDGSNFTLKIRSTKLEDSAMYFCASRDGTANYDYTFGSGTRLTVV.

Comments on this clonotype: A much larger clonotype is one base distant, so this may be a read error. The chain joins TRBV27 to TRBJ1-5; D ambiguous. Trimming left V 3 bases short and J 1 base short, with 13 bases between. CDR1 is MNHEY, CDR2 SMNVEV, per germline (reference sequence). CDR3 length equals 16 residues. The CDR3 reads CASSFPGYASNQPQHF. DNA of the CDR3: TGTGCCAGCAGTTTCCCCGGGTATGCGAGCAATCAGCCCCAGCATTTT.

Many counts were recorded for this clonotype. The chain combines TRBV6-1 with TRBJ2-5; 7 bases fit TRBD2. The CDR3 is made up of 15 amino acids. In germline, CDR1 is MNHNS, CDR2 SASEGT. V was pared by 7 bases and J by 1 base, with 9 bases of the junction left unmatched. For the CDR3, the DNA is TGTGCCAGCACGGATTATGGCGGGAGCCAAGAGACCCAGTACTTC. It yields the protein CASTDYGGSQETQYF.

This clonotype was picked up many times. This chain links TRBV28 with TRBJ2-6, with D possibly being TRBD1 (6 bases). Germline V lookup: CDR1 MDHEN, CDR2 SYDVKM. The V end was cut by 1 base, the J end by 5 bases, with 15 bases between. CDR3 length: 17 amino acids. CDR3 DNA sequence: TGTGCCAGCAGTTTATTCCCAGGGGACGTTAGGGCCAACGTCCTGACTTTC. Translated, it gives CASSLFPGDVRANVLTF. Full variable domain (missing parts from reference TRBV28 and TRBJ2-6): DVKVTQSSRYLVKRTGEKVFLECVQDMDHENMFWYRQDPGLGLRLIYFSYDVKMKEKGDIPEGYSVSREKKERFSLILESASTNQTSMYLCASSLFPGDVRANVLTFGAGSRLTVL.

This clonotype was recorded at least ten times. J is TRBJ2-2 and V is TRBV7-9; D tentatively fits TRBD1 or TRBD2 (5 bases each). The CDR3 is 15 residues long. V was cut by 0 bases and J by 4 bases, with 9 bases left in between. The germline CDR1 and CDR2 sequences are SEHNR and FQNEAQ (reference sequence). CDR3: CASSLARESTGELFF. CDR3 bases: TGTGCCAGCAGCTTAGCCAGGGAGAGCACCGGGGAGCTGTTTTTT.

The CDR3 sequence is CSVGGLAGGFTDTQYF. The CDR3 DNA sequence: TGCAGCGTGGGAGGACTAGCGGGAGGATTCACAGATACGCAGTATTTT. The chain couples TRBV29-1 to TRBJ2-3; 14 bases are shared with TRBD2. The CDR3 contains 16 residues. The germline CDR1 and CDR2 sequences are SQVTM and ANQGSEA. V shed 6 bases, J shed 2 bases, and the junction held 7 bases outside the gene matches.

This clonotype was seen many times. The chain couples TRBV27 to TRBJ2-7, with D perhaps TRBD1 (5 bases). Germline V gene sequence: CDR1 MNHEY, CDR2 SMNVEV (reference sequence). The CDR3 is made up of 13 amino acids. Trimming left V 6 bases short and J 2 bases short, with 11 bases between. CDR3 region: CASSQTVPYEQYF. Written as DNA, the CDR3 is TGTGCCAGCAGCCAGACAGTACCCTACGAGCAGTACTTC.

This clonotype was observed at least ten times. The chain carries TRBV20-1 and TRBJ2-7; 7 nucleotides match TRBD1. CDR1 and CDR2 (germline): DFQATT, SNEGSKA (reference sequence). CDR3 length equals 11 residues. This chain's CDR3 is CSGDSSYEQYF. As DNA, the CDR3 is TGCAGCGGGGACAGCTCCTACGAGCAGTACTTC.

Many counts were recorded for this clonotype. The chain couples TRBV20-1 to TRBJ2-4; the match to TRBD2 covers 10 bases. Germline V CDR1 and CDR2: DFQATT, SNEGSKA (reference sequence). The trim removed 6 bases at V and 6 bases at J, leaving 8 bases unmatched. This CDR3 comprises 14 residues. This chain's CDR3 is CSAALAGRRNIQYF. In DNA, the CDR3 is TGCAGTGCCGCACTAGCGGGAAGGAGAAACATTCAGTACTTC.

This clonotype has a count of ten or more. The chain employs TRBV28 and TRBJ2-7, with unresolved D. The germline V gene has CDR1 MDHEN and CDR2 SYDVKM. Trimming removed 2 bases at V and 3 bases at J, with 11 bases between. The CDR3 extends over 14 amino acids. The CDR3 nucleotides are TGTGCCAGCAGTTTAGGGGTTTCCCTCTACGAGCAGTACTTC. Amino acids: CASSLGVSLYEQYF.

The chain employs TRBV15 and TRBJ1-5; D remains unclear. Germline V gene lookup returns CDR1 LNHNV and CDR2 YYDKDF (reference sequence). The V end lost 0 bases, the J end lost 5 bases, and 11 bases lay between the germline ends. The CDR3 length is 15 residues. CDR3 residues: CATSRDIGGHQPQHF. CDR3 coding DNA: TGTGCCACCAGCAGAGATATAGGCGGGCATCAGCCCCAGCATTTT.

Only one count was recorded for this clonotype. The chain carries TRBV7-3 and TRBJ1-4; 7 bases align to TRBD1. V was pared by 2 bases and J by 10 bases, with 7 bases of the junction left unmatched. Germline V gene sequence: CDR1 SGHTA, CDR2 FQGTGA. The CDR3 runs to 14 residues. Here the CDR3 DNA reads TGTGCCAGCAGCTTAGGAGGGGGCCGAGGAAAACTGTTTTTT. This codes for CASSLGGGRGKLFF.

The V gene is TRBV4-3, the J gene TRBJ1-4; D is unresolved. V lost 0 bases and J 7 bases, leaving 12 bases between the germline ends. The CDR3 is 15 amino acids. Germline-derived CDR1 and CDR2 are LGHNA and YSLEER. The CDR3 protein is CASSQDLAASEKLFF. The CDR3, as DNA: TGCGCCAGCAGCCAAGATCTGGCGGCTAGTGAAAAACTGTTTTTT.

This clonotype was picked up a small number of times. The chain links TRBV3-1 to TRBJ2-4, with D possibly matching TRBD2 (5 bases). Trimming left V 6 bases short and J 5 bases short, with 14 bases between. This CDR3 region has 14 residues. CDR1 LGHDT and CDR2 YNNKEL come from the germline V gene (reference sequence). The CDR3 reads CASSPFAGENIQYF. In DNA, the CDR3 is TGTGCCAGCAGTCCCTTCGCGGGTGAAAACATTCAGTACTTC. Drawing the rest from reference TRBV3-1 and TRBJ2-4, the complete variable domain is DTAVSQTPKYLVTQMGNDKSIKCEQNLGHDTMYWYKQDSKKFLKIMFSYNNKELIINETVPNRFSPKSPDKAHLNLHINSLELGDSAVYFCASSPFAGENIQYFGAGTRLSVL.

This clonotype came up many times. The rearrangement links TRBV24-1 to TRBJ2-5; 11 bases map to TRBD2. In germline, CDR1 is KGHDR, CDR2 SFDVKD. The V segment lost 4 bases and the J segment 4 bases; nucleotides outside the gene matches: 4. This CDR3 has 15 residues. CDR3 DNA: TGTGCCACCAGTGACTACGGACTAGCGGGAGAGACCCAGTACTTC. It codes for CATSDYGLAGETQYF.

The CDR3 loop is CASRDRGSDTQYF. The CDR3 DNA sequence: TGTGCCAGTAGAGACAGGGGTTCAGATACGCAGTATTTT. The chain joins TRBV19 to TRBJ2-3; 8 nucleotides match TRBD1. Germline CDR1 reads LNHDA; CDR2 reads SQIVND (reference sequence). With V trimmed by 6 bases and J by 4 bases, 3 bases remained unmatched. The CDR3 has 13 residues.

This clonotype was observed many times. The chain uses TRBV7-8 and TRBJ2-5; D is ambiguous. Germline V CDR1 and CDR2: SGHVS, FQNEAQ. The CDR3 loop spans 13 amino acids. V lost 8 bases, J lost 2 bases, and 12 bases lay in between. CDR3 in amino acids: CASSAPHQETQYF. CDR3 coding DNA: TGTGCCAGCTCGGCCCCCCATCAAGAGACCCAGTACTTC.

This clonotype turned up a few times. The J gene is TRBJ2-7, the V gene TRBV7-8; D gene unclear. The CDR3 sequence is 13 residues long. V lost 5 bases, J lost 6 bases, and 14 bases lay in between. CDR1 is SGHVS, CDR2 FQNEAQ, per germline. The CDR3 sequence is CASSPRFDSEQYF. The DNA for the CDR3 is TGTGCCAGCAGCCCCCGTTTTGATTCCGAGCAGTACTTC.

This clonotype was detected ten times or more. The gene calls are TRBV18 and TRBJ2-2; TRBD2 aligns across 7 bases. The CDR3 covers 14 residues. Trimming cost V 6 bases and J 6 bases; bases outside gene matches: 7. CDR1 KGHSH and CDR2 LQKENI come from the germline V gene. The CDR3 sequence: CASSPLSGAGELFF. CDR3 DNA sequence: TGTGCCAGCTCCCCCCTCAGCGGGGCCGGGGAGCTGTTTTTT.

This clonotype has at least ten counts. This chain connects TRBV11-2 to TRBJ2-1, with 11 bases matching TRBD2. The V gene's germline CDR1 is SGHAT and CDR2 FQNNGV. Trimming cost V 6 bases and J 0 bases; bases outside gene matches: 7. This CDR3 is 17 amino acids long. CDR3 nucleotide sequence: TGTGCCAGCAGGCCGTTAGCGGGAGGGAGCTCCTACAATGAGCAGTTCTTC. It specifies CASRPLAGGSSYNEQFF.

In this sample, this clonotype turned up a few times. A much larger clonotype is one base distant, so this may be a read error. The genes are TRBV5-6 and TRBJ2-3; 8 bases align to TRBD1. Germline V gene lookup returns CDR1 SGHDT and CDR2 YYEEEE. The V gene end was trimmed by 3 bases and the J gene end by 1 base; junction bases not matched to a gene: 7. The CDR3 covers 16 residues. DNA of the CDR3: TGTGCCAGCAGCTCGGCCTTGGGACAGGGCACAGATACGCAGTATTTT. It translates to CASSSALGQGTDTQYF.